These 10 T cell receptor beta chains share one sample of origin, sequenced in a study of CD8 T cells in ankylosing spondylitis. Study results and limitations: A motif in TCR beta, a set of roughly 8 highly homologous variants, appeared characteristic of ankylosing spondylitis blood.

Using its own MiXCR run on the 5' RACE reads, TCRdb lists one record per CDR3 protein. The table shows some 840,000 distinct CDR3 sequences, with 12% occurring only once. Which antigens these TCRs recognize remains unknown. Material: blood, either unsorted or a sorted T cell fraction (not recorded which). The receptors stem from a male donor with ankylosing spondylitis.

The V gene is TRBV12-3 or TRBV12-4, the J gene TRBJ2-3; no clear D gene. The CDR3 has 13 residues. Trimming took 0 bases from V and 9 from J, leaving 10 bases between them. The CDR3, as DNA: TGTGCCAGCAGTTTAGCGGCGCAGCAGACGCAGTATTTT. Its translation: CASSLAAQQTQYF.

This clonotype has a handful of counts. The chain carries TRBV27 and TRBJ2-5, with D unresolved. Trimming stripped 3 bases from V and 3 bases from J, with 11 bases between. The CDR3 is made up of 14 amino acids. Germline V gene data show CDR1 as MNHEY and CDR2 as SMNVEV (reference sequence). The CDR3 DNA follows: TGTGCCAGCAGTTTCCTCGGTTCCAAAGAGACCCAGTACTTC. Its translation: CASSFLGSKETQYF.

This clonotype was observed at least ten times. This rearrangement joins TRBV28 to TRBJ2-1, with a tentative D call TRBD2 (5 bases). Trimming cost V 6 bases and J 4 bases, with 10 bases left between them. CDR3 length equals 13 residues. Germline V lookup: CDR1 MDHEN, CDR2 SYDVKM. The CDR3 region is CASSTGLYNEQFF. The CDR3 coding sequence is TGTGCCAGCAGCACCGGACTTTACAATGAGCAGTTCTTC.

This clonotype was recorded at least ten times. The rearrangement links TRBV29-1 to TRBJ1-1, with D unresolved. This CDR3 spans 10 amino acids. V gave up 7 bases and J gave up 5 bases, with 8 bases separating them. Germline values: CDR1 SQVTM, CDR2 ANQGSEA. The CDR3 here is CSALKTEAFF. The DNA for the CDR3 is TGCAGCGCCCTTAAAACTGAAGCTTTCTTT.

This clonotype was recorded at least ten times. The chain couples TRBV10-3 to TRBJ2-3; TRBD1 might be the D (6 bases). Between the trimmed V and J ends, which lost 3 bases and 1 base, there was a span of 8 bases. This CDR3 spans 14 amino acids. Germline V gene sequence: CDR1 ENHRY, CDR2 SYGVKD. In DNA, the CDR3 is TGTGCCATCAGTGATAAGGGGGGCACAGATACGCAGTATTTT. It encodes CAISDKGGTDTQYF.

The chain uses TRBV18 and TRBJ2-5, with a possible D match to TRBD2 (6 bases). The CDR3 is made up of 15 amino acids. V gave up 3 bases and J gave up 3 bases, with 14 bases separating them. Germline CDR1 is KGHSH and CDR2 is LQKENI. This CDR3 reads CASSPLGTHEETQYF. Written as DNA, the CDR3 is TGTGCCAGCTCACCGCTCGGGACTCATGAAGAGACCCAGTACTTC.

This clonotype was detected many times. This rearrangement joins TRBV5-1 to TRBJ2-7, with unresolved D. Germline assignment: CDR1 SGHRS and CDR2 YFSETQ. This CDR3 has 15 amino acids. V was clipped by 0 bases and J by 3 bases, with 13 bases between them. DNA for the CDR3: TGCGCCAGCAGCTTGGCCTGGCCCTACGACTACGAGCAGTACTTC. Residues: CASSLAWPYDYEQYF.

This clonotype was detected only a few times. This chain links TRBV29-1 with TRBJ2-1; TRBD2 is a possible D gene (5 bases). Germline V gene data show CDR1 as SQVTM and CDR2 as ANQGSEA. CDR3 length: 13 amino acids. V dropped 4 bases and J dropped 9 bases, with 16 bases sitting between them. As DNA, the CDR3 is TGCAGCGTTGCCGGCCTCGGGGTGGTTGAGCAGTTCTTC. This codes for CSVAGLGVVEQFF.

The gene calls are TRBV20-1 and TRBJ2-7; tentative D call: TRBD1 (5 bases). V was trimmed by 3 bases and J by 2 bases, leaving 14 bases between them. CDR3 size: 14 residues. Germline lookup yields CDR1 DFQATT and CDR2 SNEGSKA (reference sequence). CDR3 nucleotides: TGCAGTGCTAGTCGGCAGGGTCTTCCCTACGAGCAGTACTTC. Translating gives CSASRQGLPYEQYF.

The chain joins TRBV5-1 to TRBJ2-7; D gene ambiguous. Trimming took 4 bases from V and 6 from J, leaving 11 bases between them. This CDR3 is 12 amino acids long. CDR1 is SGHRS, CDR2 YFSETQ, per germline. The chain's CDR3 is CASSLEWAEQYF. CDR3 nucleotide sequence: TGCGCCAGCAGCCTCGAGTGGGCCGAGCAGTACTTC.